This TCR beta chain was sequenced for a study of cytomegalovirus exposure and HLA in healthy donors. At the level of the study: The use of the same platform for the 100 to 150 validation repertoires and the 600 to 700 first-cohort repertoires was reported by a later analysis. General study points: The tendency of first-cohort TCR clusters to co-occur in the 120 validation repertoires was identified by a subsequent analysis.

Of note for this clone: Its specificity is unknown. Other DNA sequences in this sample translate to the same CDR3.

Libraries were prepared by immunoSEQ multiplex PCR; TCRdb keeps only in-frame clonotypes and omits some of them. There are 150,000 to 200,000 clones in the sample; about 85% occur only once, and more than 15% lies in the top ten. CDR1 and CDR2 (germline): SGDLS, YYNGEE. The CDR3 has 14 residues. After removal of 0 bases from V and 4 bases from J, the junction contained 0 bases not matched to a gene. The receptor was derived from a man younger than 30 in good health and CMV-seropositive. Sequenced input: PBMCs. J is TRBJ1-5 and V is TRBV9; 8 nucleotides align to TRBD1. This CDR3 is CASSVGTGNQPQHF. The DNA of the CDR3 is TGTGCCAGCAGCGTAGGGACAGGGAATCAGCCCCAGCATTTT.